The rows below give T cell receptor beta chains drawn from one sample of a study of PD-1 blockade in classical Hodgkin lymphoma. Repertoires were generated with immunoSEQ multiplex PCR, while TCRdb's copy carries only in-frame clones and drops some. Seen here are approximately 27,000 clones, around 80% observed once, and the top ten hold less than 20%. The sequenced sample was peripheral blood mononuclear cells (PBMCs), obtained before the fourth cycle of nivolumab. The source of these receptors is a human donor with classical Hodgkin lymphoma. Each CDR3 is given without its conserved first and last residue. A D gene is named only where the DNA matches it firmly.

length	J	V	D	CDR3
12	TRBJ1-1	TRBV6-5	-	ASMILSGGLEAF
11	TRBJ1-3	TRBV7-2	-	ASSYGPVNTIY
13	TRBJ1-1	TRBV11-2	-	ASSFSRTSNTEAF
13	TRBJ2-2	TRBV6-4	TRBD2	ASSDKGLNTGELF
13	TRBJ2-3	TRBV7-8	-	ASRAGTHSTDTQY
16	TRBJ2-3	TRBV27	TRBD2	ASSLYGLGLAGTGTQY
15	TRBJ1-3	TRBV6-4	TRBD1	ASSADRGGLEGNTIY
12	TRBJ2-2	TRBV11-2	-	ASSLKRETGELF
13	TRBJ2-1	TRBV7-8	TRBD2	ASSLGSSGGREQF
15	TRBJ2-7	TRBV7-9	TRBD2	ASSLEGSGGLYYEQY
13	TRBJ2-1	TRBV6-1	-	ASSELIASYNEQF
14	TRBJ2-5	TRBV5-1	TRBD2	ASSLNGGVVQETQY
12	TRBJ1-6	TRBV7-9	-	ASSIRSSGSPLH
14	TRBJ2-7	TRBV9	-	ASSPRYRADSYEQY
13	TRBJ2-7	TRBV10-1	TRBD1	ASSELGGAPYEQY